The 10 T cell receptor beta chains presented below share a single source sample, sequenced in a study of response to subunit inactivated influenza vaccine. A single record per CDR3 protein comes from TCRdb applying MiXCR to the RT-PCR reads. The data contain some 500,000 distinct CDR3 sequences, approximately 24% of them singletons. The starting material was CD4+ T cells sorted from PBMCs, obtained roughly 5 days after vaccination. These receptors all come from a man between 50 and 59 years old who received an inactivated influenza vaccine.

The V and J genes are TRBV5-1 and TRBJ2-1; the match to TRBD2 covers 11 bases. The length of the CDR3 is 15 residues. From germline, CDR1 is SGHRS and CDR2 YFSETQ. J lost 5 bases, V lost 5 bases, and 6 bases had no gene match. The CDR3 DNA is TGCGCCAGCAGAGGTCTAGCGGGAGGAAACAATGAGCAGTTCTTC. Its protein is CASRGLAGGNNEQFF.

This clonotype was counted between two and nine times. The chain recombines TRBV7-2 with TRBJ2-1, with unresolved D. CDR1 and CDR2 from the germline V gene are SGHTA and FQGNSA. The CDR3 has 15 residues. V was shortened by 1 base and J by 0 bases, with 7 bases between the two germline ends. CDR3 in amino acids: CASSLVGFSYNEQFF. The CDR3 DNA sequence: TGTGCCAGCAGCTTAGTCGGATTCTCCTACAATGAGCAGTTCTTC.

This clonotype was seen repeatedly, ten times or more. The chain's CDR3 is CAISESWAASSYNEQFF. CDR3 nucleotide sequence: TGTGCCATCAGTGAGTCTTGGGCAGCTAGCTCCTACAATGAGCAGTTCTTC. The J gene is TRBJ2-1, the V gene TRBV10-3; no reliable D call. CDR1 and CDR2 (germline): ENHRY, SYGVKD. The CDR3 loop spans 17 amino acids. The V end was cut by 0 bases, the J end by 0 bases, with 12 bases between.

This CDR3 reads CASRQGANTGELFF. The CDR3 DNA is TGCGCCAGCAGACAGGGTGCTAACACCGGGGAGCTGTTTTTT. This sequence joins TRBV5-1 and TRBJ2-2; tentative D call: TRBD1 (6 bases). The CDR3 is 14 amino acids. Germline loops: CDR1 SGHRS, CDR2 YFSETQ. V lost 5 bases, J lost 2 bases, and 10 bases lay in between.

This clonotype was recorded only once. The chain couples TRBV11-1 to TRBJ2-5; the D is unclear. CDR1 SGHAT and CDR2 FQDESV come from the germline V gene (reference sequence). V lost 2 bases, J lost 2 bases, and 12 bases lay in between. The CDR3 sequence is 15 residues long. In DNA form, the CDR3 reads TGTGCCAGCAGCTTAATAGCAGATCGACAAGAGACCCAGTACTTC. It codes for CASSLIADRQETQYF.

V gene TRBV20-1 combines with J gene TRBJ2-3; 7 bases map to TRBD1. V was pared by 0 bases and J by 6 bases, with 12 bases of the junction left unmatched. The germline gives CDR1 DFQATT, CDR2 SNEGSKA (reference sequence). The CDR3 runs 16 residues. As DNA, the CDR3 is TGCAGTGCTAGAGATTTAGGGGGCCCTTTGGGCGATACGCAGTATTTT. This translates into CSARDLGGPLGDTQYF.

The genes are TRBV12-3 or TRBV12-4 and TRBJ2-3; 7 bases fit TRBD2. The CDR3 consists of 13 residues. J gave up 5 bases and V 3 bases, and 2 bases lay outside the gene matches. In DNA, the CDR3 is TGTGCCAGCAGTTTGAGGACTAGAGATACGCAGTATTTT. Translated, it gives CASSLRTRDTQYF.

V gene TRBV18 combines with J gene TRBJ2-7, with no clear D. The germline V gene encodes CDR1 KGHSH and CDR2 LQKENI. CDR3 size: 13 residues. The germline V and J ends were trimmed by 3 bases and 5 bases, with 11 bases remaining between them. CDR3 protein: CASSPSGKNEQYF. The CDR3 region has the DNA TGTGCCAGCTCACCCTCTGGGAAGAACGAGCAGTACTTC.

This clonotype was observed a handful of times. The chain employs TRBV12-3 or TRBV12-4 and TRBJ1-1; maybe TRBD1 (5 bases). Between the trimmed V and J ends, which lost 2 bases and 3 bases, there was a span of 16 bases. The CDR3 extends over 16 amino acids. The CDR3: CASSLLIGTVYTEAFF. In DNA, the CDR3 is TGTGCCAGCAGTTTACTAATCGGGACGGTTTACACTGAAGCTTTCTTT.

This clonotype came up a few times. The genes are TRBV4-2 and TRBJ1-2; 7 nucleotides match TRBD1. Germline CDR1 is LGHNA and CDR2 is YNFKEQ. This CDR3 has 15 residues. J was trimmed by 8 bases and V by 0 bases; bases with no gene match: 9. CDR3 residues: CASSQDGGTAKGYTF. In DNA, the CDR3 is TGTGCCAGCAGCCAAGATGGTGGGACAGCAAAAGGCTACACCTTC.